These 3 T cell receptor beta chains originate from one sample sequenced in a study of CD4 T cells in relation to SARS-CoV-2 and coronaviruses. Sequencing was performed with immunoSEQ multiplex PCR; in TCRdb, only in-frame clones are kept and a portion is missing. The sample has around 11,000 clones, about 81% seen once. These receptors' antigens are unknown. Before the COVID-19 pandemic, during about 2011-2019, CD4+ T cells were taken from unexposed donors. The cells were cultured for about ten days before CD4+ T cells were isolated. Sequenced: CD4+ T cells from PBMCs, cultured in vitro. These receptors came from a human donor in good health.

The chain uses TRBV19 and TRBJ2-1, with TRBD2 identical over 9 bases. Trimming took 5 bases from V and 8 from J; bases not matched to a gene: 4. In germline, CDR1 is LNHDA, CDR2 SQIVND (reference sequence). This CDR3 has 13 amino acids. The CDR3 DNA follows: TGTGCCAGTAGTCCGTCTAGCGGGGATGAGCAGTTCTTC. It yields the protein CASSPSSGDEQFF.

The chain links TRBV29-1 to TRBJ2-5; tentative D call: TRBD1 (5 bases). Germline CDR1 and CDR2: SQVTM and ANQGSEA. V was shortened by 5 bases and J by 4 bases, with 14 bases between the two germline ends. The CDR3 runs 13 residues. Here the CDR3 DNA reads TGCAGCGTTATCAGAAGGGGTTCAGAGACCCAGTACTTC. This sequence encodes CSVIRRGSETQYF.

J is TRBJ1-6 and V is TRBV6-6; a possible D gene is TRBD1 (5 bases). Germline CDR1 reads MNHNY; CDR2 reads SVGAGI (reference sequence). The CDR3 spans 15 residues. Trimming took off 7 bases at V and 7 bases at J, with 17 bases between the two ends. CDR3 region: CASKPGQGPNSPLHF. CDR3 sequence (DNA): TGTGCCAGCAAGCCCGGGCAGGGACCGAATTCACCCCTCCACTTT.